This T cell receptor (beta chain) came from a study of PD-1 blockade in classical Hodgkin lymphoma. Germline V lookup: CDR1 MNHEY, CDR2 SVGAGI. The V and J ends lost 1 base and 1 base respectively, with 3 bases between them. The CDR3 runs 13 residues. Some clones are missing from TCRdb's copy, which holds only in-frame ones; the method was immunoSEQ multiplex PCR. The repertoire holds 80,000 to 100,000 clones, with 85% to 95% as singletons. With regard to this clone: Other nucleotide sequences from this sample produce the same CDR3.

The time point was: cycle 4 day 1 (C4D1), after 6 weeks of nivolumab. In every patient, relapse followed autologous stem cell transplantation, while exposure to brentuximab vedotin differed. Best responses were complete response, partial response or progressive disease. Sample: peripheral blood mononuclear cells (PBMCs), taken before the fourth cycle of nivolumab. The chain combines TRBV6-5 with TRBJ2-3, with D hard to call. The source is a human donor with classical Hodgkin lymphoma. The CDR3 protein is CASSYYRTDTQYF. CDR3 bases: TGTGCCAGCAGTTACTACCGCACAGATACGCAGTATTTT.